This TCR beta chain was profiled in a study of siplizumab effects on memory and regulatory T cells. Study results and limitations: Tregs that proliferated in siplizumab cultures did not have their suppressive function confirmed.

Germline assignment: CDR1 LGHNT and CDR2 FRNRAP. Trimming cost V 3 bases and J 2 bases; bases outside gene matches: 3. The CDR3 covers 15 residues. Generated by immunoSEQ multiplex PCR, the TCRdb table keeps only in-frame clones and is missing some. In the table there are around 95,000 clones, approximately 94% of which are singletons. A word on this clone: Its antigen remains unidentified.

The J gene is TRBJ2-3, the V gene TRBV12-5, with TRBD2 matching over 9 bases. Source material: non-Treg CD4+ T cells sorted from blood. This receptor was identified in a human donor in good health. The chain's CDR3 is CASGFLAGFTDTQYF. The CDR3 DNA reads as TGTGCTAGTGGTTTTCTAGCGGGATTCACAGATACGCAGTATTTT.